These T cell receptor beta chains were read from a single sample in a study of T cell changes during pregnancy in multiple sclerosis. Libraries were prepared by immunoSEQ multiplex PCR; TCRdb keeps only in-frame clonotypes and omits some of them. The sample has 70,000 to 100,000 clones; 90% to 95% are singletons. The specimen was peripheral blood, collected in the third trimester of pregnancy. The source of these receptors is a female donor in good health, enrolled as a control in a pregnancy study. The CDR3 runs from the conserved cysteine through the conserved F or W. D genes are given only for firm matches. A clone size is listed for some rows: how often the clone was seen (once, few, many), or a class if it is expanded.

v_gene,j_gene,abundance,d_gene,CDR3aa,CDR3nt
TRBV2,TRBJ2-3,-,-,CASTSEGGHTDTQYF,TGTGCCAGCACCAGCGAGGGAGGCCACACAGATACGCAGTATTTT
TRBV28,TRBJ1-5,-,TRBD1,CASSLGTGRQQPQHF,TGTGCCAGCAGTCTCGGGACAGGGAGGCAGCAGCCCCAGCATTTT
TRBV2,TRBJ2-5,-,TRBD2,CASIGGGVAQETQYF,TGTGCCAGCATCGGGGGGGGCGTAGCTCAAGAGACCCAGTACTTC
TRBV19,TRBJ2-1,-,TRBD2,CASSIDPQREGGGEQFF,TGTGCCAGTAGTATAGATCCGCAGCGGGAGGGGGGAGGTGAGCAGTTCTTC
TRBV7-2,TRBJ2-7,once,-,CASSFGDSNYEQYF,TGTGCCAGCAGCTTCGGCGACAGTAACTACGAGCAGTACTTC
TRBV6-5,TRBJ2-3,-,TRBD2,CASSYGLARDTQYF,TGTGCCAGCAGCTATGGACTAGCTAGGGATACGCAGTATTTT
TRBV4-1,TRBJ2-5,-,TRBD1,CASSQSFRGRGETQYF,TGCGCCAGCAGCCAAAGCTTTAGGGGGCGCGGGGAGACCCAGTACTTC
TRBV5-1,TRBJ2-1,-,-,CASSLPSGEQFF,TGCGCCAGCAGCCTACCCTCGGGTGAGCAGTTCTTC
TRBV10-1,TRBJ2-7,-,-,CASGRPASIHYEQYF,TGCGCCAGCGGGCGTCCTGCCAGCATACACTACGAGCAGTACTTC
TRBV28,TRBJ2-5,-,TRBD1,CASSPGTGRTQYF,TGTGCCAGCAGTCCCGGGACAGGGAGGACCCAGTACTTC
TRBV21-1,TRBJ2-4,-,-,CDGVAEAKNIQYF,TGTGACGGGGTAGCAGAAGCCAAAAACATTCAGTACTTC
TRBV27,TRBJ2-3,-,TRBD2,CASGLAGEKDTQYF,TGTGCCAGCGGTTTAGCGGGAGAAAAAGATACGCAGTATTTT
TRBV6-1,TRBJ1-4,-,TRBD1,CASSGPGQGLSTRIF,TGTGCCAGCAGTGGGCCGGGACAGGGATTAAGTACAAGGATTTTT
TRBV5-1,TRBJ2-7,-,-,CASSLAGGMDFQEQYF,TGCGCCAGCAGCTTGGCTGGCGGGATGGATTTTCAGGAGCAGTACTTC
TRBV7-2,TRBJ2-1,-,TRBD2,CASSSGTSYNEQFF,TGTGCCAGCAGCTCCGGGACTAGCTACAATGAGCAGTTCTTC
TRBV29-1,TRBJ1-1,-,-,CSVLPNTEAFF,TGCAGCGTTCTTCCGAACACTGAAGCTTTCTTT
TRBV19,TRBJ2-7,-,-,CASSMRQNYEQYF,TGTGCCAGTAGTATGAGACAGAACTACGAGCAGTACTTC
TRBV5-8,TRBJ1-4,-,TRBD1,CASSRPGQGSEKLFF,TGTGCCAGCAGCCGGCCGGGACAGGGGAGTGAAAAACTGTTTTTT
TRBV6-5,TRBJ2-7,-,-,CASSNSNLNIHEQYF,TGTGCCAGCAGTAACTCCAATTTGAACATCCACGAGCAGTACTTC
TRBV19,TRBJ2-1,-,TRBD2,CASSIRRTSGNFNEQFF,TGTGCCAGTAGTATAAGACGGACTAGCGGGAATTTTAATGAGCAGTTCTTC
TRBV29-1,TRBJ2-3,-,-,CSVTRGTDTQYF,TGCAGCGTTACACGGGGCACAGATACGCAGTATTTT
TRBV28,TRBJ2-7,once,-,CASSFPLSYEQYF,TGTGCCAGCAGTTTCCCCCTATCCTACGAGCAGTACTTC
TRBV21-1,TRBJ2-7,once,-,CASSKSCERGHYEQYF,TGTGCCAGCAGCAAAAGCTGCGAGCGGGGGCACTACGAGCAGTACTTC
TRBV13,TRBJ2-1,-,-,CASSPFPENNEQFF,TGTGCCAGCAGCCCCTTCCCAGAAAACAATGAGCAGTTCTTC
TRBV5-1,TRBJ2-5,-,TRBD1,CASSLGTDRQETQYF,TGCGCCAGCAGCTTAGGGACAGACCGACAAGAGACCCAGTACTTC
TRBV7-8,TRBJ2-3,-,TRBD2,CASSLERGLITDTQYF,TGTGCCAGCAGCTTAGAGCGGGGCCTAATCACAGATACGCAGTATTTT
TRBV5-6,TRBJ2-1,-,TRBD2,CASSLLSGSEQFF,TGTGCCAGCAGCTTGTTAAGCGGGAGTGAGCAGTTCTTC
TRBV21-1,TRBJ2-7,-,-,CASSKGDREASGSYEQYF,TGTGCCAGCAGCAAAGGGGACAGGGAGGCTAGCGGCTCCTACGAGCAGTACTTC
TRBV28,TRBJ2-3,-,TRBD1,CASGLGGEDTQYF,TGTGCCAGCGGGTTAGGGGGCGAGGATACGCAGTATTTT
TRBV28,TRBJ2-1,-,-,CASIPGSLGIHEQFF,TGTGCCAGCATCCCGGGGTCCCTAGGGATCCATGAGCAGTTCTTC
TRBV6-5,TRBJ2-5,-,-,CASSYGGMVSPQYF,TGTGCCAGCAGTTACGGAGGGATGGTGTCGCCCCAGTACTTC
TRBV5-1,TRBJ2-7,-,-,CASSLVTPGKSYEQYF,TGCGCCAGCAGCTTGGTTACCCCGGGGAAGTCCTACGAGCAGTACTTC
TRBV27,TRBJ2-5,-,TRBD2,CASRPGLAEQETQYF,TGTGCCAGCAGACCGGGACTAGCGGAGCAAGAGACCCAGTACTTC
TRBV5-6,TRBJ1-5,few,-,CASRHSYREDQPQHF,TGTGCCAGCAGGCATTCATACAGGGAAGATCAGCCCCAGCATTTT
TRBV7-9,TRBJ1-2,-,-,CASSFDILYGYTF,TGTGCCAGCAGCTTCGACATACTCTATGGCTACACCTTC
TRBV5-6,TRBJ2-5,-,-,CASSSMKQGWETQYF,TGTGCCAGCAGCTCTATGAAACAGGGTTGGGAGACCCAGTACTTC
TRBV27,TRBJ2-7,-,TRBD1,CASSSWPTGQGAYEQYF,TGTGCCAGCAGTTCCTGGCCAACGGGACAGGGGGCATACGAGCAGTACTTC
TRBV7-2,TRBJ1-2,-,TRBD1,CASSPFRTGKGYTF,TGTGCCAGCAGCCCATTCCGGACAGGGAAAGGCTACACCTTC
TRBV28,TRBJ1-5,-,TRBD1,CASSSLRTGVYSNQPQHF,TGTGCCAGCAGTTCACTCCGTACAGGGGTGTATAGCAATCAGCCCCAGCATTTT
TRBV28,TRBJ1-2,-,TRBD1,CASGDSFYGYTF,TGTGCCAGCGGGGACAGCTTCTATGGCTACACCTTC
TRBV28,TRBJ1-2,-,TRBD1,CASSPGTAPSGYGYTF,TGTGCCAGCAGTCCGGGGACAGCACCTTCCGGCTATGGCTACACCTTC
TRBV28,TRBJ2-7,-,TRBD1,CASSSLLDRGPPFAYEQYF,TGTGCCAGCAGTTCCCTTTTGGACAGGGGTCCCCCTTTTGCCTACGAGCAGTACTTC
TRBV4-2,TRBJ2-1,-,TRBD2,CASSQERLAGYNEQFF,TGTGCCAGCAGCCAAGAGAGACTAGCGGGTTACAATGAGCAGTTCTTC
TRBV7-6,TRBJ2-3,once,TRBD2,CASSPGRGDTQYF,TGTGCCAGCAGCCCCGGGAGGGGAGATACGCAGTATTTT
TRBV7-8,TRBJ2-7,-,TRBD2,CATTTSGWELGEQYF,TGTGCCACGACCACTAGCGGGTGGGAGTTGGGCGAGCAGTACTTC
TRBV14,TRBJ2-1,-,TRBD2,CASSQLGTSGSNEQFF,TGTGCCAGCAGCCAACTGGGGACTAGCGGGAGTAATGAGCAGTTCTTC
TRBV6-6,TRBJ1-2,-,TRBD1,CASSILDRAGYTF,TGTGCCAGCAGTATACTAGACAGGGCCGGCTACACCTTC
TRBV28,TRBJ2-6,-,-,CASSSWRQSSSRANVLTF,TGTGCCAGCAGTTCCTGGCGACAGAGCAGCTCTCGGGCCAACGTCCTGACTTTC
TRBV28,TRBJ2-1,-,TRBD2,CATMRTGGRSGEQFF,TGTGCCACCATGCGGACGGGCGGGAGGTCAGGTGAGCAGTTCTTC
TRBV5-4,TRBJ1-2,-,-,CASRGGQRSYGYTF,TGTGCCAGCAGAGGCGGACAGCGATCTTATGGCTACACCTTC
TRBV12-5,TRBJ1-2,once,-,CASGLVPPREGDYGYTF,TGTGCTAGTGGTTTGGTACCCCCTAGGGAAGGGGACTATGGCTACACCTTC
TRBV29-1,TRBJ2-7,-,-,CSVGNGLEQYF,TGCAGCGTTGGGAACGGGTTGGAGCAGTACTTC
TRBV27,TRBJ1-5,-,TRBD1,CASGTGGLPQHF,TGTGCCAGCGGGACAGGGGGCCTGCCCCAGCATTTT
TRBV2,TRBJ2-7,-,TRBD2,CASSGTSGRASYEQYF,TGTGCCAGCAGTGGGACTAGCGGGAGGGCCAGCTACGAGCAGTACTTC